The rows below give T cell receptor beta chains drawn from one sample of a study of Ad26.COV2.S vaccination and SARS-CoV-2 variants. Repertoires were generated with immunoSEQ multiplex PCR, while TCRdb's copy carries only in-frame clones and drops some. The data contain about 280,000 clones, over 75% of them singletons. The sample consisted of peripheral blood, taken in a trial of Ad26.COV2.S vaccine versus placebo. Source of these receptors: a person between 18 and 60 years old who received the Ad26.COV2.S COVID-19 vaccine or a placebo. CDR3s include the opening cysteine and the closing phenylalanine or tryptophan.

TRBJ2-1	TRBV11-2	CASSPLGPSDNEQFF
TRBJ1-2	TRBV27	CASSATQGNYGYTF
TRBJ2-7	TRBV3-1/TRBV3-2	CASSQEGLGSSYEQYF
TRBJ2-7	TRBV29-1	CSVAEQGLREQYF
TRBJ2-7	TRBV7-2	CASSRRQGVEQYF
TRBJ2-7	TRBV11-2	CASSLEDRSYEQYF
TRBJ1-1	TRBV19	CASSINREHTEAFF
TRBJ2-1	TRBV12-2	CASRLEPGGTISYNEQFF
TRBJ1-1	TRBV5-5	CASSLVGAATEAFF
TRBJ1-4	TRBV18	CASSPQTGTIEKLFF
TRBJ1-4	TRBV7-2	CASSLAGRSNEKLFF
TRBJ1-5	TRBV2	CASSELWTGSRPQHF
TRBJ2-3	TRBV7-9	CASSRGREWGTDTQYF
TRBJ1-6	TRBV12-5	CASGLGNSPLHF
TRBJ2-7	TRBV5-1	CASSTAVGPLYEQYF
TRBJ2-3	TRBV3-1/TRBV3-2	CASSQGGLALYTQYF
TRBJ2-7	TRBV11-3	CASSAGPYEQYF
TRBJ2-3	TRBV5-1	CASSPRGAGGDTQYF
TRBJ1-1	TRBV7-8	CASSSNRGLNTEAFF
TRBJ2-3	TRBV19	CASSIKAGFTDTQYF
TRBJ1-6	TRBV30	CAWKWSSYNSPLHF
TRBJ1-1	TRBV5-6	CASSQVRNTEAFF
TRBJ1-2	TRBV7-9	CASSFDLQGPPPF
TRBJ1-3	TRBV4-1	CASSHLRRLNSGNTIYF
TRBJ2-7	TRBV7-8	CASSFQAGGGNEQYF
TRBJ2-1	TRBV24-1	CATSDSASPQNQQFF
TRBJ1-5	TRBV2	CASSLAGGQPQHF
TRBJ1-1	TRBV19	CASSMDRMVGAFF
TRBJ1-4	TRBV21-1	CASSTDGVSNEKLFF
TRBJ1-2	TRBV20-1	CSPYRGYGYTF
TRBJ2-1	TRBV4-2	CASSQVGREGIEQFF
TRBJ2-7	TRBV2	CAGQGGQGAHEQYF
TRBJ1-6	TRBV10-3	CAIRTRDSGNSPLHF
TRBJ2-7	TRBV18	CASSPLSGTTANYEQYF
TRBJ2-1	TRBV4-1	CASSQNYLSGFEQFF
TRBJ1-6	TRBV27	CASSLFIGNPLHF
TRBJ2-7	TRBV7-2	CASSLAGGTYEQYF
TRBJ2-7	TRBV6-5	CASSLQPESVGEQYF
TRBJ2-2	TRBV10-1	CASKLTGGTGELFF
TRBJ1-5	TRBV7-6	CASSPGGGGSYNQPQHF
TRBJ2-3	TRBV10-3	CAISEGTGTVDTQYF
TRBJ2-7	TRBV30	CASKRVGLSSYEQYF
TRBJ2-1	TRBV24-1	CATSDSQGATLDEQFF
TRBJ2-1	TRBV7-3	CASSLTAGGYNEQFF
TRBJ1-5	TRBV5-1	CASSLAGQDNQPQHF
TRBJ2-7	TRBV2	CASSEGSITYEQYF
TRBJ2-7	TRBV6-6	CASSYPVSPSYEQYF
TRBJ2-3	TRBV7-2	CASSQYATDFTDTQYF
TRBJ1-2	TRBV19	CASSNTGPGQGYTF
TRBJ1-1	TRBV12-5	CASGLRDTTEAFF
TRBJ2-2	TRBV7-7	CASSSALGAGGTGELFF
TRBJ1-2	TRBV25-1	CASSELGGTGTLDGYTF
TRBJ2-2	TRBV4-1	CASRGQANTGELFF
TRBJ2-7	TRBV6-5	CASSQASYEQYF
TRBJ2-3	TRBV7-7	CASSLEAGSTDTQYF
TRBJ2-2	TRBV18	CASSPSSGRASGELFF